The 15 T cell receptor beta chains listed next were all sequenced from one sample in a study of shared clonotypes between healthy human individuals. The table came from immunoSEQ multiplex PCR; TCRdb's copy has only in-frame clones and leaves some out. Of approximately 2.1 million clones in the sample, approximately 93% were seen once. What was sequenced was naive CD4+ T cells from PBMCs. Subset meaning: CD45RA+ positively selected. Receptor source: a man aged 18 to 30 in good health. Some clones in this sample may be carry-over from other donors' samples.

The rearrangement uses TRBV5-8 and TRBJ1-4, with D possibly being TRBD1 (5 bases). CDR1 SGHTS and CDR2 YDEGEE come from the germline V gene. The CDR3 loop spans 15 amino acids. The V and J ends lost 1 base and 4 bases respectively, with 11 bases between them. The CDR3 region is CASSLPGGDNEKLFF. CDR3 in DNA: TGTGCCAGCAGCTTGCCCGGGGGAGATAATGAAAAACTGTTTTTT.

Comment on this clone: The sample carries other DNA sequences with the same CDR3. The genes are TRBV7-9 and TRBJ1-1; 12 bases map to TRBD1. CDR1 is SEHNR, CDR2 FQNEAQ, per germline (reference sequence). V was pared by 4 bases and J by 4 bases, with 4 bases of the junction left unmatched. CDR3 length equals 15 residues. CDR3 sequence: CASSWDRGLGTEAFF. CDR3 sequence (DNA): TGTGCCAGCAGCTGGGACAGGGGGCTTGGCACTGAAGCTTTCTTT. The full variable domain, rest sourced from reference TRBV7-9 and TRBJ1-1, is DTGVSQNPRHKITKRGQNVTFRCDPISEHNRLYWYRQTLGQGPEFLTYFQNEAQLEKSRLLSDRFSAERPKGSFSTLEIQRTEQGDSAMYLCASSWDRGLGTEAFFGQGTRLTVV.

The V call is TRBV10-3, the J call TRBJ2-5, with 8 positions matching TRBD2. Germline CDR1 is ENHRY and CDR2 is SYGVKD. This CDR3 has 19 residues. With 0 bases clipped from V and 2 bases from J, the junction kept 14 bases outside the gene matches. The CDR3 region is CAISESGSGTFTSQETQYF. The CDR3 nucleotides are TGTGCCATCAGTGAGTCTGGTAGCGGGACATTCACCTCACAAGAGACCCAGTACTTC.

The chain recombines TRBV7-9 with TRBJ1-1; possible D gene TRBD1, 6 bases. The germline gives CDR1 SEHNR, CDR2 FQNEAQ (reference sequence). V was trimmed by 7 bases and J by 1 base, leaving 10 bases between them. There are 13 residues in the CDR3. DNA for the CDR3: TGTGCCAGCAACGGGGGGCGGAACACTGAAGCTTTCTTT. It codes for CASNGGRNTEAFF. Using reference TRBV7-9 and TRBJ1-1 for the parts outside the CDR3, the full variable domain is DTGVSQNPRHKITKRGQNVTFRCDPISEHNRLYWYRQTLGQGPEFLTYFQNEAQLEKSRLLSDRFSAERPKGSFSTLEIQRTEQGDSAMYLCASNGGRNTEAFFGQGTRLTVV.

In this sample, this clone turned up once. The chain links TRBV10-3 to TRBJ2-1; the D is unclear. The CDR3 extends over 13 amino acids. V was shortened by 3 bases and J by 3 bases, with 6 bases between the two germline ends. Germline CDR1 and CDR2: ENHRY and SYGVKD. The CDR3 here is CAISDWGYNEQFF. CDR3 nucleotides: TGTGCCATCAGTGATTGGGGCTACAATGAGCAGTTCTTC.

The chain combines TRBV5-1 with TRBJ2-5; either TRBD1 or TRBD2 may supply D (5 bases each). The CDR3 spans 12 residues. Germline V lookup: CDR1 SGHRS, CDR2 YFSETQ. V was cut by 4 bases and J by 5 bases, with 9 bases left in between. CDR3 residues: CASSRDEETQYF. Written as DNA, the CDR3 is TGCGCCAGCAGCCGGGACGAGGAGACCCAGTACTTC.

To note about this clone: Other DNA sequences in this sample translate to the same CDR3. This chain joins TRBV7-3 and TRBJ2-3, with D possibly matching TRBD2 (6 bases). Germline-derived CDR1 and CDR2 are SGHTA and FQGTGA. The V and J ends lost 5 bases and 3 bases respectively, with 12 bases between them. The CDR3 consists of 14 residues. The CDR3 coding sequence is TGTGCCAGCAGCCGCACCGGGGGAACAGATACGCAGTATTTT. It is translated as CASSRTGGTDTQYF.

The chain links TRBV5-1 to TRBJ2-2; D ambiguous. V was cut by 1 base and J by 3 bases, with 10 bases left in between. The CDR3 consists of 15 residues. The V gene's germline CDR1 is SGHRS and CDR2 YFSETQ. CDR3 protein: CASSLITADTGELFF. The CDR3 DNA is TGCGCCAGCAGCTTGATCACGGCTGACACCGGGGAGCTGTTTTTT.

There are a few counts of this clone. This rearrangement joins TRBV7-6 to TRBJ1-1; no clear D. Germline loops: CDR1 SGHVS, CDR2 FNYEAQ. This CDR3 is 12 amino acids long. Trimming cost V 5 bases and J 8 bases, with 12 bases left between them. The CDR3 region is CASSPWTREAFF. CDR3 nucleotide sequence: TGTGCCAGCAGCCCTTGGACCAGAGAAGCTTTCTTT.

A word on this clone: Other DNA sequences in this sample translate to the same CDR3. V is TRBV6-6 and J is TRBJ2-7; D possibly corresponds to TRBD1 (6 bases). Germline CDR1 MNHNY, CDR2 SVGAGI (reference sequence). V shed 0 bases and J shed 6 bases, with 9 bases lying between them. The CDR3 totals 13 residues. CDR3: CASSYSRGSEQYF. The CDR3 DNA reads as TGTGCCAGCAGTTACTCGAGGGGGAGCGAGCAGTACTTC.

The J gene is TRBJ1-1, the V gene TRBV10-2; no definite D call. The V gene's germline CDR1 is WSHSY and CDR2 SAAADI. The CDR3 sequence is 13 residues long. Trimming shortened V by 6 bases and J by 0 bases, and 8 bases separated the two germline ends. The CDR3 DNA sequence: TGCGCCAGCAGGCGGGTGATGAACACTGAAGCTTTCTTT. Protein product: CASRRVMNTEAFF.

The chain has TRBV9 and TRBJ1-4, with TRBD1 identical over 7 bases. There are 14 residues in the CDR3. J lost 4 bases, V lost 3 bases, and 3 bases had no gene match. Germline V gives CDR1 SGDLS, CDR2 YYNGEE. CDR3 protein: CASSATGFNEKLFF. The CDR3 region has the DNA TGTGCCAGCAGCGCGACAGGGTTTAATGAAAAACTGTTTTTT.

The chain employs TRBV18 and TRBJ1-4; D gene ambiguous. This CDR3 is 15 amino acids long. CDR1 and CDR2 (germline): KGHSH, LQKENI. V dropped 1 base and J dropped 4 bases, with 10 bases sitting between them. CDR3 region: CASSPRAGDNEKLFF. CDR3 DNA sequence: TGTGCCAGCTCACCACGGGCAGGTGATAATGAAAAACTGTTTTTT. Full variable domain (remainder filled in from reference TRBV18 and TRBJ1-4): NAGVMQNPRHLVRRRGQEARLRCSPMKGHSHVYWYRQLPEEGLKFMVYLQKENIIDESGMPKERFSAEFPKEGPSILRIQQVVRGDSAAYFCASSPRAGDNEKLFFGSGTQLSVL.

CDR3 loop: CASSLWLADTDTQYF. DNA for the CDR3: TGTGCCAGCAGTTTATGGCTAGCGGACACAGATACGCAGTATTTT. The chain employs TRBV28 and TRBJ2-3, with 7 bases fitting TRBD2. Trimming removed 0 bases from V and 2 bases from J; junction bases left unmatched: 2. This CDR3 region has 15 residues. CDR1 and CDR2 from the germline V gene are MDHEN and SYDVKM.

This chain connects TRBV15 to TRBJ1-3; unclear D gene. The CDR3 spans 16 residues. CDR1 LNHNV and CDR2 YYDKDF come from the germline V gene (reference sequence). V dropped 0 bases and J dropped 1 base, with 10 bases sitting between them. CDR3 bases: TGTGCCACCAGCAGAGATCCCCGTCTGTCTGGAAACACCATATATTTT. Its translation is CATSRDPRLSGNTIYF.